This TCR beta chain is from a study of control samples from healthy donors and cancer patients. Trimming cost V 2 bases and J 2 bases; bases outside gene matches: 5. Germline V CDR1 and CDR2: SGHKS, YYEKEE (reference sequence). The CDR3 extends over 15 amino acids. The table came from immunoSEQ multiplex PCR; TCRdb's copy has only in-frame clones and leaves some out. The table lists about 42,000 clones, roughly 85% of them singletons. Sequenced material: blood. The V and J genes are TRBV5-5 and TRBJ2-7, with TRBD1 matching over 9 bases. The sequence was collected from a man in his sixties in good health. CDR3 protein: CASSFWDRDTYEQYF. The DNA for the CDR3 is TGTGCCAGCAGCTTCTGGGACAGGGACACCTACGAGCAGTACTTC.